This TCR beta chain was identified in a study of cytomegalovirus exposure and HLA in healthy donors. Study results and limitations: TCR beta chain V- and J-gene trimming was linked, in a later analysis, to a missense variant in DCLRE1C. Evidence from a later analysis indicated that most CMV-associated TCR beta chains looked HLA-restricted.

A note on this clone: Its antigen is unidentified.

PCR employed 60 Vbeta and 13 Jbeta primers. Profiling relied on immunoSEQ multiplex PCR, and the TCRdb table lists in-frame clones only, not all of them. The data hold about 180,000 clones, with roughly 70% observed a single time. Sequences were obtained from PBMCs. This sequence was found in a male donor in good health and CMV-seronegative.

CDR3: CASSYSSTGSGYGYTF. The CDR3 DNA is TGTGCCAGCAGTTACTCCAGCACAGGGAGTGGCTATGGCTACACCTTC. The rearrangement links TRBV6-5 to TRBJ1-2; D perhaps matches TRBD1 (6 bases). The germline V gene has CDR1 MNHEY and CDR2 SVGAGI. There are 16 residues in the CDR3. Trimming cost V 0 bases and J 4 bases, with 15 bases left between them.